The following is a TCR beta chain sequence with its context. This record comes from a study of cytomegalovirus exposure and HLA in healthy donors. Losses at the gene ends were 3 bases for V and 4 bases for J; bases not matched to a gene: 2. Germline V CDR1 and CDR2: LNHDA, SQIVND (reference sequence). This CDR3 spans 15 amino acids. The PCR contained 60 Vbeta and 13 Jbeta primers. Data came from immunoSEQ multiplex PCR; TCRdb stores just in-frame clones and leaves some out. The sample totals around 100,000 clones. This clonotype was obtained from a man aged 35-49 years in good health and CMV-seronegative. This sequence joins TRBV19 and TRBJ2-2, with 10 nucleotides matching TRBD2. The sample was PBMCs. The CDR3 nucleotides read TGTGCCAGTAGTATCCTAGCGGGAGCCACCGGGGAGCTGTTTTTT. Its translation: CASSILAGATGELFF.